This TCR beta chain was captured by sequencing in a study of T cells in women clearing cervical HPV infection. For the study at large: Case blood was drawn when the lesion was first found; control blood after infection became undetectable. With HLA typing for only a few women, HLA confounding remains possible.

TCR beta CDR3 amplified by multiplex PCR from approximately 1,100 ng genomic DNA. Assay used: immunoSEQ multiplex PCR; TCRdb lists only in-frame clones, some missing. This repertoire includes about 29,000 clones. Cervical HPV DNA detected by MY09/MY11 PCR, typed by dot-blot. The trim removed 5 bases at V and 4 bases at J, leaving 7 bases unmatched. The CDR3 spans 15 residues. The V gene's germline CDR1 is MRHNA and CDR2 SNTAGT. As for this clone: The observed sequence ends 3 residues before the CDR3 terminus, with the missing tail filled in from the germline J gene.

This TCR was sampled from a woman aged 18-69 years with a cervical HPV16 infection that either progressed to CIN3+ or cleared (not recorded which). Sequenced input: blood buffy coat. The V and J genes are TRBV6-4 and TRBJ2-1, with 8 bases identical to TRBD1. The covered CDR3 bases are TGTGCCAGCAGTAAGGGGACAGGAGATTACAATGAG. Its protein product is CASSKGTGDYNE. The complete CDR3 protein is CASSKGTGDYNEQFF.